The clone carrying this T cell receptor beta chain has a handful of counts. What it binds is unknown. Other DNA sequences in this specimen translate into the identical CDR3. This specimen comes from a study of T cell responses to AZD1222 COVID-19 vaccine. Whole-study context: Second doses at about 4 or about 12 weeks were pooled. Study results and limitations: Reports indicate that nearly half of spike-specific TCRs are directed at unmutated variant regions. Vaccination with two AZD1222 doses was followed by a rise in Spike-specific TCR breadth and depth.

Sequencing used immunoSEQ multiplex PCR; TCRdb keeps in-frame clones, though not all of them. In the table there are 110,000 to 150,000 clones, approximately 90% of which are singletons. Germline CDR1 and CDR2: SGDLS and YYNGEE. The CDR3 has 13 amino acids. The V end lost 0 bases, the J end lost 3 bases, and 5 bases lay between the germline ends. V usage is TRBV9 and J usage is TRBJ2-3; maybe TRBD2 (5 bases). This sequence was found in an adult in good health. The sequencing here drew on peripheral blood, taken on day 0 of AZD1222 vaccination. CDR3 region: CASSVGGTDTQYF. The CDR3 bases are TGTGCCAGCAGCGTAGGAGGGACAGATACGCAGTATTTT.